One TCR beta chain is described in this entry. Its ends do not fully match the called genes, so a read error is possible. At a deep level, the assay was run. Sorted-subset replicate PCRs used about 190 ng of genomic DNA. This amount corresponded to about 30,000 T cell genomes. Data came from immunoSEQ multiplex PCR; TCRdb stores just in-frame clones and leaves some out. The repertoire includes about 2.4 million clones, 80% to 95% of them detected once, and approximately 0.35% sits in the top ten. These data belong to a study of shared clonotypes between healthy human individuals. Germline lookup yields CDR1 MNHEY and CDR2 SVGAGI. The length of the CDR3 is 11 residues. Researchers partitioned CD4+ cells into CD45RA+ naive and CD45RA-negative memory subsets.

This sequence joins TRBV6-5 and TRBJ1-3; D is perhaps TRBD1 (6 bases). The TCR was taken from a man aged 18-30 years in good health. Some clones in this sample may be carry-over from other donors' samples. Sequenced: naive CD4+ T cells from PBMCs. Subset of the sample: CD45RA+ positively selected. The CDR3 loop reads CASSEGTLGDF. CDR3 nucleotide sequence: TGTGCCAGCAGCGAGGGGACATTAGGAGATTTT.